These 18 T cell receptor beta chains share one sample of origin, sequenced in a study of blood T cell repertoires in COVID-19. Some clones are missing from TCRdb's copy, which holds only in-frame ones; the method was immunoSEQ multiplex PCR. The sample holds just over 250,000 clones; roughly 80% are singletons and the top ten take around 3.9%. Sequences were obtained from PBMCs or T cells enriched from blood (not recorded which). The receptors come from a man younger than 40 with acute COVID-19.

J is TRBJ2-2 and V is TRBV6-6, with 12 bases matching TRBD2. CDR1 and CDR2 from the germline V gene are MNHNY and SVGAGI (reference sequence). The V segment lost 5 bases and the J segment 7 bases; nucleotides outside the gene matches: 11. The CDR3 is 17 residues long. The CDR3 nucleotides are TGTGCCAGCAGTCCCACCCACGGACTAGCGGGAATCGGGGAGCTGTTTTTT. It specifies CASSPTHGLAGIGELFF.

V usage is TRBV4-2 and J usage is TRBJ2-2; tentative D call: TRBD2 (5 bases). Germline CDR1 reads LGHNA; CDR2 reads YNFKEQ. Trimming removed 1 base at V and 8 bases at J, with 5 bases between. The CDR3 totals 12 residues. The CDR3 DNA is TGTGCCAGCAGCCAAGCGGGAGGGGAGCTGTTTTTT. As protein: CASSQAGGELFF.

The rearrangement links TRBV6-5 to TRBJ1-1; D possibly corresponds to TRBD1 (6 bases). V lost 0 bases and J lost 11, with 19 bases in between. This CDR3 is 15 amino acids long. CDR1 is MNHEY, CDR2 SVGAGI, per germline. The CDR3 region is CASSYSHRDGGWAFF. CDR3 nucleotides: TGTGCCAGCAGTTACTCGCACAGGGACGGTGGTTGGGCTTTCTTT.

In this sample, this clone turned up many times. The J gene is TRBJ2-2, the V gene TRBV27; D may be TRBD1 (6 bases). The CDR3 spans 14 residues. V was pared by 6 bases and J by 5 bases, with 13 bases between. CDR1 and CDR2 (germline): MNHEY, SMNVEV (reference sequence). Written as DNA, the CDR3 is TGTGCCAGCAGGTTGGGCAGGGGTACCGGGGAGCTGTTTTTT. The encoded protein is CASRLGRGTGELFF.

The gene calls are TRBV5-4 and TRBJ1-5, with 9 bases lining up with TRBD1. Germline trimming cut 3 bases from V and 9 bases from J; bases unmatched to any gene: 16. The CDR3 is 17 amino acids. From germline, CDR1 is SGHNT and CDR2 YYREEE (reference sequence). CDR3 amino acids: CASSYSSGTGPVGPQHF. CDR3 DNA: TGTGCCAGCAGCTATTCATCCGGGACAGGGCCTGTAGGGCCCCAGCATTTT.

There are a few counts of this clone. This sequence joins TRBV7-9 and TRBJ1-3, with 9 bases fitting TRBD1. The CDR3 totals 16 residues. Germline-derived CDR1 and CDR2 are SEHNR and FQNEAQ (reference sequence). V lost 6 bases, J lost 2 bases, and 8 bases stayed unmatched. CDR3 bases: TGTGCCAGCAGAAGTCAAGGACAGGGGCCTGGAAACACCATATATTTT. Translated, it gives CASRSQGQGPGNTIYF.

This clone was observed once. The chain links TRBV7-8 to TRBJ2-2; D remains unclear. CDR3 size: 15 residues. In germline, CDR1 is SGHVS, CDR2 FQNEAQ. The V and J ends lost 4 bases and 0 bases respectively, with 9 bases between them. This chain's CDR3 is CASSSERANTGELFF. The DNA of the CDR3 is TGTGCCAGCAGCTCCGAGAGAGCGAACACCGGGGAGCTGTTTTTT.

The chain links TRBV5-1 to TRBJ1-4; 8 positions match TRBD1. The V segment lost 4 bases and the J segment 7 bases; nucleotides outside the gene matches: 9. Germline V gene data show CDR1 as SGHRS and CDR2 as YFSETQ. This CDR3 has 15 amino acids. CDR3 nucleotide sequence: TGCGCCAGCAGCCCCGCCGGGACAGGTGGTGAAAAACTGTTTTTT. Translation: CASSPAGTGGEKLFF.

In the case of this clone: Additional DNA sequences in this sample encode the identical CDR3. This chain uses TRBV12-3 or TRBV12-4 with TRBJ1-2, with TRBD1 identical over 7 bases. The CDR3 covers 13 residues. The trim removed 6 bases at V and 2 bases at J, leaving 3 bases unmatched. The CDR3 bases are TGTGCCAGCAGCTTGACAGGGAACTATGGCTACACCTTC. It translates to CASSLTGNYGYTF.

The chain has TRBV11-3 and TRBJ2-2; 7 bases fit TRBD1. The trim removed 5 bases at V and 7 bases at J, leaving 10 bases unmatched. CDR3 size: 15 residues. Germline V gene lookup returns CDR1 SGHNT and CDR2 YENEEA. CDR3 in amino acids: CASSPRQGLLGELFF. The DNA for the CDR3 is TGTGCCAGCAGCCCCAGACAGGGTTTGCTCGGGGAGCTGTTTTTT.

This chain uses TRBV11-1 with TRBJ2-3; 8 bases agree with TRBD2. Looked up from germline, CDR1 is SGHAT and CDR2 is FQDESV (reference sequence). The CDR3 covers 14 residues. V gave up 6 bases and J gave up 5 bases; unmatched junction bases: 7. The DNA for the CDR3 is TGTGCCAGCAGTTTCGGGGGGGTGGGAGATACGCAGTATTTT. Residues: CASSFGGVGDTQYF.

The chain is built from TRBV7-8 and TRBJ1-1, with TRBD1 matching 7 bases. V gave up 5 bases and J gave up 4 bases; unmatched junction bases: 22. From germline, CDR1 is SGHVS and CDR2 FQNEAQ. The CDR3 loop spans 19 amino acids. CDR3 sequence (DNA): TGTGCCAGCAGCATGCCGGGACAGCGTTTCTTGCGGAAATCCACTGAAGCTTTCTTT. As protein: CASSMPGQRFLRKSTEAFF.

The CDR3 DNA is TGTGCCAGCAGTGAAACAATGACAGGGGACGGAGAGACCCAGTACTTC. As protein: CASSETMTGDGETQYF. The chain is built from TRBV6-1 and TRBJ2-5, with 8 bases aligning to TRBD1. The germline V gene has CDR1 MNHNS and CDR2 SASEGT. V lost 2 bases to trimming and J lost 4 bases; unmatched junction nucleotides: 9. The length of the CDR3 is 16 residues.

This clone appeared once. V usage is TRBV5-1 and J usage is TRBJ2-5, with a possible D match to TRBD2 (5 bases). The CDR3 totals 14 residues. Germline loops: CDR1 SGHRS, CDR2 YFSETQ. The V and J ends lost 4 bases and 0 bases respectively, with 10 bases between them. The CDR3 DNA follows: TGCGCCAGCAGCCACTCGAGGGACCAAGAGACCCAGTACTTC. This encodes CASSHSRDQETQYF.

This sequence joins TRBV5-1 and TRBJ2-3; D remains ambiguous. With 4 bases removed from V and 2 bases from J, the gap between germline ends came to 17 bases. The length of the CDR3 is 16 residues. Germline V CDR1 and CDR2: SGHRS, YFSETQ. DNA of the CDR3: TGCGCCAGCAGCCGGCAAAATCAGGCAAACACAGATACGCAGTATTTT. Protein product: CASSRQNQANTDTQYF.

The DNA for the CDR3 is TGTGCCACCACAGACCCGCGGGATATCACCGGGGAGCTGTTTTTT. Its translation: CATTDPRDITGELFF. The chain is built from TRBV24-1 and TRBJ2-2; D is possibly TRBD2 (6 bases). V lost 8 bases to trimming and J lost 4 bases, with 16 bases between them. CDR3 length equals 15 residues. Germline V gene lookup returns CDR1 KGHDR and CDR2 SFDVKD.

V and J are TRBV5-1 and TRBJ2-1; 11 nucleotides line up with TRBD2. There are 17 residues in the CDR3. Trimming took 4 bases from V and 8 from J; bases not matched to a gene: 14. The germline V gene has CDR1 SGHRS and CDR2 YFSETQ. This CDR3 reads CASSGGLAEGKVDEQFF. CDR3 sequence (DNA): TGCGCCAGCAGCGGGGGACTAGCGGAGGGGAAAGTCGATGAGCAGTTCTTC.

The rearrangement uses TRBV11-2 and TRBJ2-5; maybe TRBD2 (5 bases). Germline V gene sequence: CDR1 SGHAT, CDR2 FQNNGV. This CDR3 is 15 amino acids long. V was cut by 3 bases and J by 1 base, with 12 bases left in between. The CDR3 DNA is TGTGCCAGCAGCTTTGAAGGGAGAGGCCAAGAGACCCAGTACTTC. Amino acid sequence: CASSFEGRGQETQYF. The whole variable domain, filled in from reference TRBV11-2 and TRBJ2-5, reads EAGVAQSPRYKIIEKRQSVAFWCNPISGHATLYWYQQILGQGPKLLIQFQNNGVVDDSQLPKDRFSAERLKGVDSTLKIQPAKLEDSAVYLCASSFEGRGQETQYFGPGTRLLVL.